Listed here is a single T cell receptor (beta chain). Its specificity is unknown. Amplification targeted TCR beta CDR3 regions from RNA transcripts. HTBI primers were the set used in a first-round RT-PCR of the TCR CDR3. TCRdb fed the multiplex PCR reads into MiXCR, producing one record per CDR3 protein. Of 96,000 or so distinct CDR3 sequences in the sample, around 50% were seen once. PBMCs were sourced from less than 12 ml fresh peripheral blood. This sample was taken from a study of T cells in Graves' hyperthyroidism and ophthalmopathy. General study findings and limits: Researchers found most expanded thyroid clonotypes above 0.001 in blood as well.

The germline V gene encodes CDR1 DFQATT and CDR2 SNEGSKA (reference sequence). The CDR3 is made up of 13 amino acids. Trimming pared 0 bases from V and 7 bases from J, leaving 12 bases between. Sequenced material: blood. The source is a woman between 40 and 50 years old with Graves' hyperthyroidism. V is TRBV20-1 and J is TRBJ1-2, with a possible D match to TRBD1 (5 bases). The CDR3 is CSARDLRGRGYTF. CDR3 nucleotide sequence: TGCAGTGCTAGAGATCTAAGGGGCCGTGGCTACACCTTC.